The T cell receptor (beta chain) under discussion was sequenced for a study of cytomegalovirus exposure and HLA in healthy donors. Study results and caveats: Some V segments (TRBV6-2 and TRBV6-3 among them) were excluded as indistinguishable.

Samples came from healthy bone marrow donors. Comment on this clone: Its antigen is currently unknown.

A multiplex PCR was run with 60 Vbeta primers and 13 Jbeta primers. Libraries were prepared by immunoSEQ multiplex PCR; TCRdb keeps only in-frame clonotypes and omits some of them. The sample includes tens of thousands of clones. V trimming: 6 bases; J trimming: 7 bases; junction bases outside the gene matches: 6. Germline V gene lookup returns CDR1 MDHEN and CDR2 SYDVKM. This CDR3 region has 15 residues. V and J are TRBV28 and TRBJ1-6, with 10 bases lining up with TRBD1. Sequencing was done on a sample of PBMCs. The sequence was collected from a woman aged 30 to 39 in good health and CMV-seronegative. The CDR3 region is CASSKAGQGNSPLHF. CDR3 coding DNA: TGTGCCAGCAGCAAAGCGGGACAGGGGAATTCACCCCTCCACTTT.